The clone carrying this T cell receptor beta chain has a count of ten or more. V was clipped by 0 bases and J by 1 base, with 12 bases between them. CDR3 length: 15 amino acids. CDR1 SQVTM and CDR2 ANQGSEA come from the germline V gene. This sample was taken from a study of T cells in Graves' hyperthyroidism and ophthalmopathy. In making diagnoses, clinical symptoms, serum thyroxine and TRAb, thyroid ultrasound and orbital computed tomography were all used. Amplification yielded TCR beta CDR3 regions, with RNA transcripts as the source. During a first-round RT-PCR of the TCR CDR3, the HTBI primer set was used. TCRdb called the multiplex PCR reads again in MiXCR, with one record for every CDR3 protein. The sample holds around 610,000 distinct CDR3 sequences, roughly 15% seen once.

The source is a woman between 40 and 50 years old with Graves' ophthalmopathy. This chain links TRBV29-1 with TRBJ1-1; TRBD1 is a possible D gene (5 bases). The sample was blood. The CDR3 sequence is CSVEENRQRNTEAFF. CDR3 DNA sequence: TGCAGCGTTGAAGAGAACCGACAGAGGAACACTGAAGCTTTCTTT.